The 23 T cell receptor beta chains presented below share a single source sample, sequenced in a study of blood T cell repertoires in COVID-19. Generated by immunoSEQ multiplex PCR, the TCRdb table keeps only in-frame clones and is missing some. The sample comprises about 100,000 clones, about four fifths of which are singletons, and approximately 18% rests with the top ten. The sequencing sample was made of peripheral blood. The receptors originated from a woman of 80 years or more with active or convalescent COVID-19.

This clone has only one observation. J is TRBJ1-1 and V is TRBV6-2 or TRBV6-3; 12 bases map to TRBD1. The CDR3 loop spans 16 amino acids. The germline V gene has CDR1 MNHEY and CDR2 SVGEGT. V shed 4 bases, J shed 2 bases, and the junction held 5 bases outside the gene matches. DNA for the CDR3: TGTGCCAGCAGTTCCCGGGACAGGGGGCAAAACACTGAAGCTTTCTTT. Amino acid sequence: CASSSRDRGQNTEAFF.

The CDR3 region is CASSTPSGTTSYEQYF. CDR3 nucleotide sequence: TGTGCCAGCAGCACCCCCTCCGGGACTACCTCCTACGAGCAGTACTTC. The rearrangement links TRBV2 to TRBJ2-7, with 7 bases identical to TRBD2. Unmatched junction bases numbered 11, after V lost 6 bases and J lost 0 bases. Germline V lookup: CDR1 SNHLY, CDR2 FYNNEI. CDR3 size: 16 residues.

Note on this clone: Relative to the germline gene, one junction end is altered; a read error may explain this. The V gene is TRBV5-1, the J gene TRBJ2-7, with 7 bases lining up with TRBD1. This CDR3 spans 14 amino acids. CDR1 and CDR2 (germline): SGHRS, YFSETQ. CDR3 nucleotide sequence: TGTGCCAGCAGCCTGATACAGGGGAAGTACGAGCAGTACTTC. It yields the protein CASSLIQGKYEQYF.

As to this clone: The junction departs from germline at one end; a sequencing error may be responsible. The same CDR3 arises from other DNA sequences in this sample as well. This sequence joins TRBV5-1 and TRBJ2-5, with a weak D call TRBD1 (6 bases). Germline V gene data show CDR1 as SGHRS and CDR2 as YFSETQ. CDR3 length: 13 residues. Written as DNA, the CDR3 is TGTGCCAGCAGCTCAGGGGTTCAAGAGACCCAGTACTTC. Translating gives CASSSGVQETQYF.

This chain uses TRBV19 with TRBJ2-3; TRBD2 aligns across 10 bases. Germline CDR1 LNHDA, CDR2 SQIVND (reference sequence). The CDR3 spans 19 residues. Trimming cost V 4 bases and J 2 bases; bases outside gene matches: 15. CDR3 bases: TGTGCCAGTAGTACCCCGACTAGCGGGCCCGGGACCTACACAGATACGCAGTATTTT. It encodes CASSTPTSGPGTYTDTQYF.

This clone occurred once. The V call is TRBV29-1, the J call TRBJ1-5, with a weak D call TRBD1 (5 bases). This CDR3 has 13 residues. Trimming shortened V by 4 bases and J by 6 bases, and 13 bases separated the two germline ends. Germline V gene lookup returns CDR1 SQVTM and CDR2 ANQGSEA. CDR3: CSVGEGVGQPQHF. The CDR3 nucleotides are TGCAGCGTTGGGGAAGGGGTCGGTCAGCCCCAGCATTTT.

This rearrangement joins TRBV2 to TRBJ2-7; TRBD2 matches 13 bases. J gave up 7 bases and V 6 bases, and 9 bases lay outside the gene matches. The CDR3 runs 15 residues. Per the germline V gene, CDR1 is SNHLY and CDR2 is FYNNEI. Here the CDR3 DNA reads TGTGCCAGCAGACTCGGACTAGCGGGAGAAGGGGAGCAGTACTTC. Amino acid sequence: CASRLGLAGEGEQYF.

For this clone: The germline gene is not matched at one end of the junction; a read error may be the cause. DNA for the CDR3: TGTGCCAGCAGCTTCAGCCTAGCGGGCTCCTACGAGCAGTACTTC. This codes for CASSFSLAGSYEQYF. The chain links TRBV5-1 to TRBJ2-7; TRBD2 aligns across 8 bases. The V gene's germline CDR1 is SGHRS and CDR2 YFSETQ. The CDR3 totals 15 residues.

The chain's CDR3 is CASRPLQGGNSPLHF. CDR3 DNA: TGTGCCAGCAGGCCCTTACAGGGCGGAAATTCACCCCTCCACTTT. The J gene is TRBJ1-6, the V gene TRBV27; possibly TRBD1 for D (6 bases). Germline values: CDR1 MNHEY, CDR2 SMNVEV (reference sequence). The CDR3 covers 15 residues. V was trimmed by 6 bases and J by 7 bases, leaving 16 bases between them.

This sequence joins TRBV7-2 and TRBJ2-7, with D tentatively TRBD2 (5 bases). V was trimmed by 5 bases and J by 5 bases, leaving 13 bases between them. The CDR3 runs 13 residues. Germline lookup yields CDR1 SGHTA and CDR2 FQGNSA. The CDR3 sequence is CASSPYRGNEQYF. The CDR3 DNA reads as TGTGCCAGCAGCCCTTATAGAGGGAACGAGCAGTACTTC.

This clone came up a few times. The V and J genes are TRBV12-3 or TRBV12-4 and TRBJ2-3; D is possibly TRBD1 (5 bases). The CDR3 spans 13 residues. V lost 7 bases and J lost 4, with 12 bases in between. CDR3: CASTLMGPDTQYF. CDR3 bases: TGTGCCAGCACCTTGATGGGGCCAGATACGCAGTATTTT.

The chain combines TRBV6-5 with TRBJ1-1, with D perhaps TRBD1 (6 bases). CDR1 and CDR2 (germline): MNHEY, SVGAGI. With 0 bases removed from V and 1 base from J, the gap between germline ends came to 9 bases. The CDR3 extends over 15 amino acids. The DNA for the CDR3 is TGTGCCAGCAGTTACTCCACAGGGCAGAACACTGAAGCTTTCTTT. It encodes CASSYSTGQNTEAFF.

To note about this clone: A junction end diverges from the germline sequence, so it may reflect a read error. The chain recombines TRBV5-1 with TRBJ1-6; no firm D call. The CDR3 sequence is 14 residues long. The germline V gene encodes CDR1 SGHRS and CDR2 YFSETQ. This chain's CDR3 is CASSLVFRNSPLHF. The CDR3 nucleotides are TGTGCCAGCAGCTTAGTCTTCCGGAATTCACCCCTCCACTTT.

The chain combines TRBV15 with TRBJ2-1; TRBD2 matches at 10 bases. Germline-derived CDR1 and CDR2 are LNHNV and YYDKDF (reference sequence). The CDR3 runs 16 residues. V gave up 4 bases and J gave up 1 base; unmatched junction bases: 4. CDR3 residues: CATSTLAGASYNEQFF. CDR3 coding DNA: TGTGCCACCAGCACCCTAGCGGGAGCGTCCTACAATGAGCAGTTCTTC.

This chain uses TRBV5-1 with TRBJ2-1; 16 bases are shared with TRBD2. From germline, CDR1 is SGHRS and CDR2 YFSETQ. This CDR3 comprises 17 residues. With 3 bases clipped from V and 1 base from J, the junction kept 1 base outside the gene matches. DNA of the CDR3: TGCGCCAGCAGCTGGGGACTAGCGGGAGGGTCCTACAATGAGCAGTTCTTC. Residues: CASSWGLAGGSYNEQFF.

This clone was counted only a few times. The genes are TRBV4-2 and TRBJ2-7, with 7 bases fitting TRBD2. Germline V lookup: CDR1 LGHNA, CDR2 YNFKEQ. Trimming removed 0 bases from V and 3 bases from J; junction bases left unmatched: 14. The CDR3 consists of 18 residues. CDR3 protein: CASSQDRSNIGGSYEQYF. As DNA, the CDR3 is TGTGCCAGCAGCCAAGATCGCAGTAATATAGGCGGGAGCTACGAGCAGTACTTC.

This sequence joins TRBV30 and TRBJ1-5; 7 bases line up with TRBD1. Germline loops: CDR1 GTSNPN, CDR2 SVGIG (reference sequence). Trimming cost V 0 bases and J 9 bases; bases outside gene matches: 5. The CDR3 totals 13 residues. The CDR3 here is CAWSVQGIGPQHF. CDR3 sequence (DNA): TGTGCCTGGAGTGTACAGGGGATAGGGCCCCAGCATTTT.

CDR3 nucleotide sequence: TGTGCCAGCAGCTTAGTGACTAGCGGGAGGGACGATACGCAGTATTTT. This codes for CASSLVTSGRDDTQYF. The chain carries TRBV7-8 and TRBJ2-3; 14 positions match TRBD2. V shed 1 base, J shed 6 bases, and the junction held 3 bases outside the gene matches. Per germline, CDR1 SGHVS and CDR2 FQNEAQ. There are 16 residues in the CDR3.

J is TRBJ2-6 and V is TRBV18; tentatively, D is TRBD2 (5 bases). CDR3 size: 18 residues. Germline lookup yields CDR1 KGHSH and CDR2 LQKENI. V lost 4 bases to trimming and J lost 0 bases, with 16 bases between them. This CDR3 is CASSQKTGLASGANVLTF. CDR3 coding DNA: TGTGCCAGCTCACAAAAAACGGGCCTAGCCTCTGGGGCCAACGTCCTGACTTTC.

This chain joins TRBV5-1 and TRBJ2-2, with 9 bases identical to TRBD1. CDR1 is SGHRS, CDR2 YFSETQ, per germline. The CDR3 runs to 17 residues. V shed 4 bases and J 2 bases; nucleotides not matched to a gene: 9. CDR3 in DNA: TGCGCCAGCAGCCCGCAGTGGGACAGGGTAAACACCGGGGAGCTGTTTTTT. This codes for CASSPQWDRVNTGELFF.

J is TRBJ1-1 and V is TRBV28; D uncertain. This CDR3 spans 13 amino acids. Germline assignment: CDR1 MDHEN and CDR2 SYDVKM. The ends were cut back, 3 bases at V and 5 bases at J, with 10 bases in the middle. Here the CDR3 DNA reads TGTGCCAGCAGTTTTACGGGGAGGACTGAAGCTTTCTTT. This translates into CASSFTGRTEAFF.

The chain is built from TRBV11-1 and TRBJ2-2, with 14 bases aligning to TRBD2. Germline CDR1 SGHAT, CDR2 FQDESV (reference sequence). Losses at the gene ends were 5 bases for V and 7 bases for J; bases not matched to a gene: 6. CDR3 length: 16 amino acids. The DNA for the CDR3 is TGTGCCAGCAGCCCGGGACTAGCGGGAGTCCACGGGGAGCTGTTTTTT. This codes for CASSPGLAGVHGELFF.

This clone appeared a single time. The CDR3 sequence is CASSLRGQGGYGYTF. CDR3 sequence (DNA): TGTGCCAGCAGTTTAAGAGGACAGGGAGGGTATGGCTACACCTTC. This sequence joins TRBV27 and TRBJ1-2, with 8 bases that match TRBD1. This CDR3 region has 15 residues. The ends lost 2 bases at V and 5 bases at J; junction bases unmatched: 7. Germline CDR1 reads MNHEY; CDR2 reads SMNVEV (reference sequence).